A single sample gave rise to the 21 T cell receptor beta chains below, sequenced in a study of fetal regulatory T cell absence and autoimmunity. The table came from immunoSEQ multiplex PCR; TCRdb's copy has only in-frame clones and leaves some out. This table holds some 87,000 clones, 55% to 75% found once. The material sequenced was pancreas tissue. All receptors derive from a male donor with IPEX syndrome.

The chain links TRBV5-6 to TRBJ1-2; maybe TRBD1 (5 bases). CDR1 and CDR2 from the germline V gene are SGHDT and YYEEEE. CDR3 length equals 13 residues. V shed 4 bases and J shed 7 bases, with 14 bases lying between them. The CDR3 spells CASSPKPGGGYTF. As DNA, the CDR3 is TGTGCCAGCAGCCCCAAGCCTGGGGGTGGCTACACCTTC.

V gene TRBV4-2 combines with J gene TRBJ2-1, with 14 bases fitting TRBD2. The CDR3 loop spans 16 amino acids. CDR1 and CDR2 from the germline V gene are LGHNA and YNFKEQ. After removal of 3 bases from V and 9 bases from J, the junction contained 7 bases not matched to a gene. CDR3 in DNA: TGTGCCAGCAGCCACTCGGGACTAGCGGGAGAGGGTGAGCAGTTCTTC. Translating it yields CASSHSGLAGEGEQFF.

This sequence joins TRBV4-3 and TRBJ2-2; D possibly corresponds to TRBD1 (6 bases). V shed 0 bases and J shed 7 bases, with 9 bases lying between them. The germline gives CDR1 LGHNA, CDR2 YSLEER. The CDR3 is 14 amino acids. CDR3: CASSQDLGGGELFF. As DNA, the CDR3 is TGCGCCAGCAGCCAAGATTTAGGGGGCGGGGAGCTGTTTTTT.

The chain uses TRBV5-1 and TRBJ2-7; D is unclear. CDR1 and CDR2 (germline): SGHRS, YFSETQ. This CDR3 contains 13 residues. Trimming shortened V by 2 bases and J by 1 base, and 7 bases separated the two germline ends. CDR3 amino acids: CASSFGRSYEQYF. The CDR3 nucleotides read TGCGCCAGCAGCTTCGGACGATCCTACGAGCAGTACTTC.

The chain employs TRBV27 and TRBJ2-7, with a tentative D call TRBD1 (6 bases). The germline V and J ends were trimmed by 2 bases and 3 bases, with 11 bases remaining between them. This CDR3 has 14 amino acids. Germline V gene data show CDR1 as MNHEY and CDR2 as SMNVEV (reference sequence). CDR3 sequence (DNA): TGTGCCAGCAGTTTAGGGGGCAGGGGCTACGAGCAGTACTTC. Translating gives CASSLGGRGYEQYF.

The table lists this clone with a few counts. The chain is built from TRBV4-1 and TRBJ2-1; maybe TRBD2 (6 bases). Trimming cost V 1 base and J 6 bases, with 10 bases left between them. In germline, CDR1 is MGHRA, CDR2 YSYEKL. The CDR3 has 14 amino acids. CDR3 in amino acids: CASSQAPGGNEQFF. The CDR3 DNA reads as TGCGCCAGCAGCCAAGCCCCCGGGGGCAATGAGCAGTTCTTC.

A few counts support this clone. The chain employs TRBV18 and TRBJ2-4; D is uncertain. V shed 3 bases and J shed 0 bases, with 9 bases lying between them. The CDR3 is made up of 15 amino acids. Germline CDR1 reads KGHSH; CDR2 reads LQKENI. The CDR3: CASSPDPGAKNIQYF. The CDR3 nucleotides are TGTGCCAGCTCACCGGACCCGGGAGCCAAAAACATTCAGTACTTC.

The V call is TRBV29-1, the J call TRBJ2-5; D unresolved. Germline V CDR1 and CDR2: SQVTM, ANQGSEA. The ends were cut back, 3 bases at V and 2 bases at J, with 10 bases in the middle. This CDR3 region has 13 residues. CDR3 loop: CSVETGYQETQYF. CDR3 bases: TGCAGCGTTGAGACTGGCTATCAAGAGACCCAGTACTTC.

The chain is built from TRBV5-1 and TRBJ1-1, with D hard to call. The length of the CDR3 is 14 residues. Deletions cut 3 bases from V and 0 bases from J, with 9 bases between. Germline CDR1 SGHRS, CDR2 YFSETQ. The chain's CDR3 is CASSSAPVNTEAFF. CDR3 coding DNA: TGCGCCAGCAGCTCGGCGCCGGTGAACACTGAAGCTTTCTTT.

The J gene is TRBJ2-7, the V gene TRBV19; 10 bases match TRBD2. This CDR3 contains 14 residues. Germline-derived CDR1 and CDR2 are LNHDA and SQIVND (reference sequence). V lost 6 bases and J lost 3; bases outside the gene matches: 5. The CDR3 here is CASSRSSGGYEQYF. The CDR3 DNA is TGTGCCAGTAGCCGATCTAGCGGGGGCTACGAGCAGTACTTC.

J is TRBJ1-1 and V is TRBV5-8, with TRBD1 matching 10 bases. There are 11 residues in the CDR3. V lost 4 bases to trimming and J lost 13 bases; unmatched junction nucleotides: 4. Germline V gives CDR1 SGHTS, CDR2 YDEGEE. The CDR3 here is CASSLTGGRFF. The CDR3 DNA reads TGTGCCAGCAGCCTGACAGGGGGCCGTTTCTTT.

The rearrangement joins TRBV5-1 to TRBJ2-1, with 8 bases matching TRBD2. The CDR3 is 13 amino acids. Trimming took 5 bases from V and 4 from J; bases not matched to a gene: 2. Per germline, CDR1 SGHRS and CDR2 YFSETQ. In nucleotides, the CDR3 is TGCGCCAGCAGGCTAGCGGGTTACAATGAGCAGTTCTTC. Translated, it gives CASRLAGYNEQFF.

CDR3 residues: CASSDLLRPTKETQYF. The CDR3 DNA sequence: TGTGCCAGCAGCGACCTCCTTAGGCCGACGAAAGAGACCCAGTACTTC. The chain carries TRBV7-9 and TRBJ2-5; D ambiguous. V lost 5 bases, J lost 3 bases, and 19 bases lay in between. The CDR3 covers 16 residues. CDR1 and CDR2 from the germline V gene are SEHNR and FQNEAQ (reference sequence). The variable domain in full, completed from reference TRBV7-9 and TRBJ2-5, reads DTGVSQNPRHKITKRGQNVTFRCDPISEHNRLYWYRQTLGQGPEFLTYFQNEAQLEKSRLLSDRFSAERPKGSFSTLEIQRTEQGDSAMYLCASSDLLRPTKETQYFGPGTRLLVL.

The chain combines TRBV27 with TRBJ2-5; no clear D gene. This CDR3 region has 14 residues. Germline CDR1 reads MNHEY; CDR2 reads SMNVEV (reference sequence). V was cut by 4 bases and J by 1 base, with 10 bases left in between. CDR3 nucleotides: TGTGCCAGCAGTTCGTCAAGGAGCCAAGAGACCCAGTACTTC. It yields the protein CASSSSRSQETQYF.

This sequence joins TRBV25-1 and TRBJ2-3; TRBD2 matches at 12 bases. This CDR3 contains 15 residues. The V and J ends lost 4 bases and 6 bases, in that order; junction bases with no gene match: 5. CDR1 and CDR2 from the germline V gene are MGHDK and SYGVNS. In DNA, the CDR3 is TGTGCCAGCAGTGCCCGGACTAGCGGGATCGATACGCAGTATTTT. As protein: CASSARTSGIDTQYF.

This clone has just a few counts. CDR3: CAISESGGKNIQYF. CDR3 DNA: TGTGCCATCAGTGAGTCAGGGGGCAAAAACATTCAGTACTTC. This chain connects TRBV10-3 to TRBJ2-4, with a possible D match to TRBD1 (6 bases). This CDR3 comprises 14 residues. Trimming pared 0 bases from V and 3 bases from J, leaving 6 bases between. CDR1 and CDR2 (germline): ENHRY, SYGVKD.

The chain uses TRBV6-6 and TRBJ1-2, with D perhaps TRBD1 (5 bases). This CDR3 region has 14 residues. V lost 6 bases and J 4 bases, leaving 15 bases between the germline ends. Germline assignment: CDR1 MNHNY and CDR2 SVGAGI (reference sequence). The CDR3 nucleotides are TGTGCCAGCAGCCAGTGGTCCAGGGTCTATGGCTACACCTTC. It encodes CASSQWSRVYGYTF.

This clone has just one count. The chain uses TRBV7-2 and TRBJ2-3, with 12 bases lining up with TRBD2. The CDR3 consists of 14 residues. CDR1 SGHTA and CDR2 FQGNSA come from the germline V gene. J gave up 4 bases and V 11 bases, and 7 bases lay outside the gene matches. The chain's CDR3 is CAYPLAGGPDTQYF. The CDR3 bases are TGTGCCTACCCGCTAGCGGGAGGGCCAGATACGCAGTATTTT.

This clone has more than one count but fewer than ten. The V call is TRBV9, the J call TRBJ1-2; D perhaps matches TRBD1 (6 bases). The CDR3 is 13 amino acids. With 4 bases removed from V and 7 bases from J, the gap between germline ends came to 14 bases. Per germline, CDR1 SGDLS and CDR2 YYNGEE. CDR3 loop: CASSSTGTGGYTF. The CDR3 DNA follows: TGTGCCAGCAGCTCAACAGGGACTGGTGGCTACACCTTC.

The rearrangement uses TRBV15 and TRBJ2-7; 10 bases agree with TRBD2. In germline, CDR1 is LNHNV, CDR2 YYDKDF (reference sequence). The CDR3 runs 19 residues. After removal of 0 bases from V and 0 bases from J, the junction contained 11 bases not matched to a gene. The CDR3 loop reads CATSREGGAWTSGSYEQYF. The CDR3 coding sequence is TGTGCCACCAGCAGAGAGGGTGGAGCTTGGACTAGCGGCTCCTACGAGCAGTACTTC.

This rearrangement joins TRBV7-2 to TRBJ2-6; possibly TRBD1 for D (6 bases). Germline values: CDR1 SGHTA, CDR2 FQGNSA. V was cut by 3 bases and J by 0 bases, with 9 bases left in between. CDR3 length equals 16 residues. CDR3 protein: CASSFTGFSGANVLTF. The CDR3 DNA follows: TGTGCCAGCAGCTTCACAGGGTTCTCTGGGGCCAACGTCCTGACTTTC.